This is a list of T cell receptor beta chains from one sample in a study of T cell responses to AZD1222 COVID-19 vaccine. Data came from immunoSEQ multiplex PCR; TCRdb stores just in-frame clones and leaves some out. The data contain some 170,000 clones, 85% to 90% of them singletons. The sample in question was peripheral blood, obtained on day 0 of AZD1222 vaccination. These receptors were obtained from an adult in good health. Each CDR3 is given without its conserved first and last residue. The size field is filled for only some rows; it gives once, few, many or a size class.

clone_size	v_call	cdr3_length	j_call	cdr3_aa
NA	TRBV5-1	13	TRBJ2-1	ASGNGQGLANEQF
NA	TRBV6-1	13	TRBJ2-2	ASSEVGEITGELF
once	TRBV30	12	TRBJ1-1	AWRLGPADTEAF
NA	TRBV2	14	TRBJ1-5	ASSEGSRPNRRPQH
NA	TRBV5-4	11	TRBJ2-5	ASRQFAQGPKY
few	TRBV7-2	14	TRBJ1-3	ASSLMDRGSGNTIY
NA	TRBV7-9	14	TRBJ2-3	ASSQRVSGMTDTQY
NA	TRBV3-1/TRBV3-2	15	TRBJ1-1	ASSQAVGRPLNTEAF
once	TRBV29-1	10	TRBJ2-7	SVEGTTYEQY
NA	TRBV6-5	13	TRBJ2-2	ASSYLGGHTGELF
NA	TRBV18	11	TRBJ1-5	ASSPASNQPQH
NA	TRBV6-5	11	TRBJ1-4	ATLGDWGEKLF